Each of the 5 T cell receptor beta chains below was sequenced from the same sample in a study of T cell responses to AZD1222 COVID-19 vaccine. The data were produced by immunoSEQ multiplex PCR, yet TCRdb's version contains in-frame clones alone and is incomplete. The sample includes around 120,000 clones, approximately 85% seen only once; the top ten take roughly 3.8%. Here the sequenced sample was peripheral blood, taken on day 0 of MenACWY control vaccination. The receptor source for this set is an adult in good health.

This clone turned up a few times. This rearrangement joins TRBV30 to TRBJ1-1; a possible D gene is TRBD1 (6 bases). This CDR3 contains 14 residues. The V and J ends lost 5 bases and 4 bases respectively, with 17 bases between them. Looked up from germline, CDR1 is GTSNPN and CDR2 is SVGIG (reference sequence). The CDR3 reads CAWDRQAGLTEAFF. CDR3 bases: TGTGCCTGGGACCGACAGGCGGGACTCACTGAAGCTTTCTTT.

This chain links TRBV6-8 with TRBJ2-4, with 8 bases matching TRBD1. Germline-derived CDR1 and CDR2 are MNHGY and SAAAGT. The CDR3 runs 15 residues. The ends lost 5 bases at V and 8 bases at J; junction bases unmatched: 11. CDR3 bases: TGTGCCAGCAGTAAAGGGGGACAGGCCCATTACATTCAGTACTTC. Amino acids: CASSKGGQAHYIQYF.

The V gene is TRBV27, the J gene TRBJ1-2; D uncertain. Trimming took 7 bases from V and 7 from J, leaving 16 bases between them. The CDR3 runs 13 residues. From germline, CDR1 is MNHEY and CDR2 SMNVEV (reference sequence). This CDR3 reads CASMSGGEVGYTF. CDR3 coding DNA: TGTGCCAGCATGTCCGGTGGGGAAGTTGGCTACACCTTC.

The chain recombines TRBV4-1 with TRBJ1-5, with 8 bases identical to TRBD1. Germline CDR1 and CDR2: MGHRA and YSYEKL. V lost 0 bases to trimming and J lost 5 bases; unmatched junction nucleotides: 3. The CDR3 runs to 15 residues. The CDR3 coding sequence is TGCGCCAGCAGCCAAGATCCAGGGGGCGATCAGCCCCAGCATTTT. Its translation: CASSQDPGGDQPQHF.

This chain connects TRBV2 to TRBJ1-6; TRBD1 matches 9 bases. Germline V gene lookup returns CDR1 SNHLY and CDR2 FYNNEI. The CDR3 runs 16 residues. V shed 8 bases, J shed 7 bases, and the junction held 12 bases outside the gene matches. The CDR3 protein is CASGGGQGVVNSPLHF. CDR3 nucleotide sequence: TGTGCCAGCGGTGGGGGACAGGGCGTTGTCAATTCACCCCTCCACTTT.